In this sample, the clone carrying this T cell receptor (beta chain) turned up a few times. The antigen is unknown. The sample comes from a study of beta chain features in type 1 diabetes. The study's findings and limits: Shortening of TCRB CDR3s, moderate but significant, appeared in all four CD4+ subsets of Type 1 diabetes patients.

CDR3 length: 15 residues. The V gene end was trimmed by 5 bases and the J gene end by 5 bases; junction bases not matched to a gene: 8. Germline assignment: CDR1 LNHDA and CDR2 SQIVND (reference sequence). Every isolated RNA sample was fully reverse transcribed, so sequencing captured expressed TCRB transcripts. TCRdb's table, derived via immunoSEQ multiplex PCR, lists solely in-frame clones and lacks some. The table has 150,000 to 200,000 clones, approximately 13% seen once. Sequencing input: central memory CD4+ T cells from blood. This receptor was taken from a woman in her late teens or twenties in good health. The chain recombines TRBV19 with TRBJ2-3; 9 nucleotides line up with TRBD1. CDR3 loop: CASSPVGQGGDTQYF. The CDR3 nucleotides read TGTGCCAGTAGTCCGGTGGGACAGGGCGGAGATACGCAGTATTTT.